This is a list of T cell receptor beta chains from one sample in a study of STAT5B mutations in CD4+ large granular lymphocyte leukemia. Data came from immunoSEQ multiplex PCR; TCRdb stores just in-frame clones and leaves some out. The sample lists roughly 35,000 clones; about 65% were seen once. The sequenced sample consisted of CD4+ T cells from blood buffy coats. These TCRs come from a human donor in good health. CDR3s leave out the opening cysteine and the closing phenylalanine or tryptophan.

v_call	j_call	cdr3_aa
TRBV5-1	TRBJ2-3	ASTSRGGSADTQY
TRBV9	TRBJ2-2	ASSKVTTYSSELF
TRBV19	TRBJ1-3	ASSTPGQGGGNTIY
TRBV5-1	TRBJ1-1	ASSFDSRNTEAF
TRBV7-8	TRBJ1-4	ASRFTGRLF
TRBV7-8	TRBJ1-1	ASSLGIPNTEAF
TRBV7-9	TRBJ2-1	ASSLADRYNEQF
TRBV4-1	TRBJ1-5	ASSPGTGPGGNQPQH
TRBV7-8	TRBJ2-3	ASSGRGRTDTQY
TRBV6-7	TRBJ2-1	ASRDRGDSGAYNEQF
TRBV6-6	TRBJ1-3	ASSSGTPGNTIY
TRBV4-2	TRBJ2-5	ASSQDLSFGTQY
TRBV5-1	TRBJ2-2	ASSLPETSSTGELF
TRBV5-1	TRBJ1-1	ASSSGQVNTEAF
TRBV11-2	TRBJ1-4	ASKTVTNEKLF
TRBV11-2	TRBJ1-1	ASSLLGRAGTEAF
TRBV7-8	TRBJ1-2	ASSAQGSGYT
TRBV29-1	TRBJ1-1	SVDKPENTEAF
TRBV19	TRBJ2-6	ASSVGTDSGANVLT
TRBV5-1	TRBJ2-2	ASSRGLAGVTGELF
TRBV11-2	TRBJ2-5	ASSLGRTGRAETQY
TRBV5-1	TRBJ1-3	ASSLEGNSGNTIY
TRBV11-2	TRBJ2-7	ASSLGSGYEQY
TRBV29-1	TRBJ1-1	SVGRLGTEAF
TRBV6-6	TRBJ1-2	ASSYSGGRENYGYT
TRBV9	TRBJ1-6	ASSVSGDSPLH
TRBV19	TRBJ1-5	ASSISNQPQH
TRBV10-3	TRBJ1-3	AISRQGASGNTIY
TRBV19	TRBJ1-5	ASMIDRRQPQH